What follows describes a single TCR beta chain. What it binds is unknown. This entry belongs to a study of OX40 agonist ivuxolimab in advanced cancers. Study-wide context: Patients took ivuxolimab, an agonistic anti-OX40 (CD134) antibody. Partial responses were observed in three patients, of whom one had hepatocellular carcinoma and two had cutaneous melanoma.

Notes on the study in general: Circulating CD4+ and CD8+ T cells showed clonal expansion by week 6 at 0.1 to 3.0 mg/kg. The study did not work out the antigen specificity of the expanded peripheral T cells.

Sequenced by immunoSEQ multiplex PCR; TCRdb stores in-frame clones only, minus some. The table includes some 8,200 clones, about nine tenths detected once. Sequencing was performed on CD4+ or CD8+ T cells sorted from blood, taken in a trial of the OX40 agonist ivuxolimab. The source of this sequence is an adult with an advanced solid tumor such as melanoma, head and neck, liver or kidney cancer.

The CDR3 region is CASSAPVWGRDGQPQHF. The CDR3 DNA reads TGTGCCAGCAGTGCGCCCGTTTGGGGTAGGGACGGTCAGCCCCAGCATTTT. V is TRBV28 and J is TRBJ1-5, with a tentative D call TRBD1 (5 bases). Germline CDR1 is MDHEN and CDR2 is SYDVKM. This CDR3 is 17 amino acids long. The ends were cut back, 5 bases at V and 6 bases at J, with 23 bases in the middle.